The 17 T cell receptor beta chains below come from one sample, sequenced in a study of response to subunit inactivated influenza vaccine. From the RT-PCR reads, TCRdb called clonotypes with MiXCR, one entry per CDR3 protein. The sample lists about 780,000 distinct CDR3 sequences, less than 20% seen once, with approximately 11% in the top ten. The sample consisted of PBMCs from blood, taken roughly 5 days after vaccination. The receptor set was obtained from a man aged 50 to 60 who received an inactivated influenza vaccine.

This clonotype was counted a few times. The chain has TRBV20-1 and TRBJ1-5; D possibly corresponds to TRBD1 (6 bases). The CDR3 contains 14 residues. Germline CDR1 is DFQATT and CDR2 is SNEGSKA (reference sequence). V lost 3 bases and J lost 2, with 11 bases in between. For the CDR3, the DNA is TGCAGTGCTAGTGCGGGGGCTGGCAATCAGCCCCAGCATTTT. Translating it yields CSASAGAGNQPQHF.

This clonotype was counted a few times. The chain couples TRBV13 to TRBJ2-7, with 10 bases identical to TRBD1. V shed 4 bases, J shed 3 bases, and the junction held 3 bases outside the gene matches. Germline V gives CDR1 PRHDT, CDR2 FYEKMQ (reference sequence). The CDR3 covers 14 residues. The CDR3 DNA reads TGTGCCAGCAGCTCTTGGGACAGGGGCTACGAGCAGTACTTC. Protein product: CASSSWDRGYEQYF.

This chain links TRBV15 with TRBJ2-2; D is unclear. The germline V gene has CDR1 LNHNV and CDR2 YYDKDF (reference sequence). V was clipped by 3 bases and J by 0 bases, with 8 bases between them. The CDR3 sequence is 15 residues long. The CDR3 protein is CATSSGRTNTGELFF. CDR3 nucleotides: TGTGCCACCAGCAGCGGCAGGACGAACACCGGGGAGCTGTTTTTT.

The chain uses TRBV4-3 and TRBJ2-1; 9 positions match TRBD2. CDR1 LGHNA and CDR2 YSLEER come from the germline V gene. V lost 0 bases and J lost 6; bases outside the gene matches: 12. The CDR3 runs 18 residues. The CDR3 loop reads CASSQEPPAGGTGNEQFF. The CDR3 coding sequence is TGCGCCAGCAGCCAAGAACCACCAGCGGGAGGTACTGGCAATGAGCAGTTCTTC.

The chain combines TRBV10-3 with TRBJ2-7; D might be TRBD1 (6 bases). The germline V and J ends were trimmed by 8 bases and 0 bases, with 14 bases remaining between them. Per the germline V gene, CDR1 is ENHRY and CDR2 is SYGVKD. The CDR3 sequence is 14 residues long. CDR3 sequence reads: CAIGGAGASYEQYF. In nucleotides, the CDR3 is TGTGCCATCGGGGGCGCAGGGGCCTCCTACGAGCAGTACTTC.

The gene calls are TRBV15 and TRBJ2-5, with 8 bases matching TRBD2. V dropped 1 base and J dropped 5; count of bases not matched to a gene: 6. CDR1 and CDR2 from the germline V gene are LNHNV and YYDKDF (reference sequence). CDR3 length: 15 amino acids. CDR3 loop: CATSRGASGFETQYF. The CDR3 DNA follows: TGTGCCACCAGCAGAGGGGCTAGCGGGTTTGAGACCCAGTACTTC.

V usage is TRBV7-8 and J usage is TRBJ2-5; D is perhaps TRBD1 or TRBD2 (5 bases each). Germline V CDR1 and CDR2: SGHVS, FQNEAQ. This CDR3 has 15 residues. Trimming cost V 5 bases and J 5 bases, with 18 bases left between them. The CDR3 DNA reads TGTGCCAGCAGCACAGGACCCGAAAGGAGGGAGACCCAGTACTTC. Translation gives CASSTGPERRETQYF. Full variable domain (outside the CDR3, taken from reference TRBV7-8 and TRBJ2-5): GAGVSQSPRYKVAKRGQDVALRCDPISGHVSLFWYQQALGQGPEFLTYFQNEAQLDKSGLPSDRFFAERPEGSVSTLKIQRTQQEDSAVYLCASSTGPERRETQYFGPGTRLLVL.

This clonotype was observed many times. DNA for the CDR3: TGCAGTGCAATTGGGACTAGCCCCGGGGAGGAGCAGTACTTC. It translates to CSAIGTSPGEEQYF. The V and J genes are TRBV20-1 and TRBJ2-7, with 9 nucleotides matching TRBD2. Germline values: CDR1 DFQATT, CDR2 SNEGSKA (reference sequence). The trim removed 6 bases at V and 7 bases at J, leaving 13 bases unmatched. The CDR3 totals 14 residues.

This clonotype was recorded a few times. The V and J genes are TRBV7-2 and TRBJ1-3; D gene ambiguous. V shed 6 bases and J shed 0 bases, with 12 bases lying between them. This CDR3 spans 15 amino acids. The germline V gene encodes CDR1 SGHTA and CDR2 FQGNSA. Here the CDR3 DNA reads TGTGCCAGCAGTTCCTCACACGGCTCTGGAAACACCATATATTTT. Amino acid sequence: CASSSSHGSGNTIYF.

This clonotype has ten or more counts. V and J are TRBV2 and TRBJ2-1; a possible D gene is TRBD1 (6 bases). Germline CDR1 and CDR2: SNHLY and FYNNEI. V was pared by 5 bases and J by 0 bases, with 14 bases between. This CDR3 spans 16 amino acids. The CDR3 DNA reads as TGTGCCAGCAGTAGACGACAGGCCCGCTCCTACAATGAGCAGTTCTTC. Translating gives CASSRRQARSYNEQFF.

This clonotype was seen more than once but under ten times. The chain combines TRBV29-1 with TRBJ1-5; 7 bases match TRBD1. The ends lost 7 bases at V and 2 bases at J; junction bases unmatched: 11. The CDR3 is made up of 15 amino acids. Germline assignment: CDR1 SQVTM and CDR2 ANQGSEA. DNA of the CDR3: TGCAGCGCACAAGAGGGACAGATGGGCAATCAGCCCCAGCATTTT. This translates into CSAQEGQMGNQPQHF.

CDR3 nucleotide sequence: TGCAGTGCCCGCGAAGGCGGGAGCGACAATGAGCAGTTCTTC. It is translated as CSAREGGSDNEQFF. The V and J genes are TRBV20-1 and TRBJ2-1; 7 bases are a match to TRBD2. V dropped 6 bases and J dropped 5; count of bases not matched to a gene: 10. The CDR3 is made up of 14 amino acids. The germline CDR1 and CDR2 sequences are DFQATT and SNEGSKA (reference sequence).

The chain combines TRBV28 with TRBJ1-1; 9 bases agree with TRBD1. Germline V gene data show CDR1 as MDHEN and CDR2 as SYDVKM. CDR3 length: 15 residues. V lost 6 bases and J lost 0; bases outside the gene matches: 5. CDR3 DNA sequence: TGTGCCAGCAGCCGGACAGGGGAGATGAACACTGAAGCTTTCTTT. This translates into CASSRTGEMNTEAFF.

This clonotype was seen a handful of times. The chain combines TRBV29-1 with TRBJ2-1, with D unresolved. CDR3 length: 18 residues. V gave up 0 bases and J gave up 0 bases, with 18 bases separating them. The V gene's germline CDR1 is SQVTM and CDR2 ANQGSEA. DNA for the CDR3: TGCAGCGTTGAAGACCTGAATCGGCGTCAGAGCTCCTACAATGAGCAGTTCTTC. Its protein is CSVEDLNRRQSSYNEQFF.

Note on this clonotype: A much larger clone is a single base away; this may be a read error. V is TRBV6-5 and J is TRBJ2-7; D may match TRBD1 or TRBD2 (5 bases each). Trimming removed 2 bases from V and 0 bases from J, with 8 bases in between. Germline V gene data show CDR1 as MNHEY and CDR2 as SVGAGI. The CDR3 loop spans 14 amino acids. The CDR3 nucleotides are TGTGCCAGCAGTTACGAGGGGAACTCCTACGAGCAGTACTTC. Translating it yields CASSYEGNSYEQYF.

A few counts support this clonotype. The V and J genes are TRBV20-1 and TRBJ2-3; 7 positions match TRBD2. This CDR3 contains 14 residues. Germline V lookup: CDR1 DFQATT, CDR2 SNEGSKA (reference sequence). The CDR3 DNA follows: TGCAGGGCCCCTAGCGGCCCGGGGAGGGATACGCAGTATTTT. Translation: CRAPSGPGRDTQYF.

The chain employs TRBV4-2 and TRBJ2-7, with TRBD2 identical over 10 bases. V shed 6 bases, J shed 0 bases, and the junction held 17 bases outside the gene matches. This CDR3 has 19 residues. Germline loops: CDR1 LGHNA, CDR2 YNFKEQ. The CDR3 is CASSPGGVAGGPFSYEQYF. The DNA of the CDR3 is TGTGCCAGCAGTCCGGGGGGGGTAGCGGGAGGCCCTTTCTCCTACGAGCAGTACTTC.